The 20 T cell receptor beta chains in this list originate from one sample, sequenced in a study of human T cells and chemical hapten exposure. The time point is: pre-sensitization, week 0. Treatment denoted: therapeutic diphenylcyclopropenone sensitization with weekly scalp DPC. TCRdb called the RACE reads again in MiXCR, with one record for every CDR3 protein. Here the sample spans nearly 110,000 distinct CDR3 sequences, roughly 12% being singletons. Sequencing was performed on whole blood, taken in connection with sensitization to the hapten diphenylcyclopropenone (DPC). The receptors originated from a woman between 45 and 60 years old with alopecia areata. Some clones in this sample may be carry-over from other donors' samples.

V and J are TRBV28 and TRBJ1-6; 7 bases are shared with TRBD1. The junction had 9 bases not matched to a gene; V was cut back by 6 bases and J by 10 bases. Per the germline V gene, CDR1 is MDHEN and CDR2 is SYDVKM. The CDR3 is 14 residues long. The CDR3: CASSSGTARSPLHF. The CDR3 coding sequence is TGTGCCAGCAGCTCCGGGACAGCCCGATCACCCCTCCACTTT. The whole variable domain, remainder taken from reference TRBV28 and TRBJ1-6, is DVKVTQSSRYLVKRTGEKVFLECVQDMDHENMFWYRQDPGLGLRLIYFSYDVKMKEKGDIPEGYSVSREKKERFSLILESASTNQTSMYLCASSSGTARSPLHFGNGTRLTVT.

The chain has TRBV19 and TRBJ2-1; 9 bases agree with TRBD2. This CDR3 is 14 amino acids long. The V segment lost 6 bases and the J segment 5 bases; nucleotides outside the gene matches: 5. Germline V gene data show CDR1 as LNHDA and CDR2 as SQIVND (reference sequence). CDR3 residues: CASSKRGADNEQFF. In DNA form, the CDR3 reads TGTGCCAGTAGCAAGCGGGGGGCCGACAATGAGCAGTTCTTC.

The CDR3 protein is CASSFPQGQENTIYF. The DNA for the CDR3 is TGTGCCAGCAGCTTCCCACAGGGGCAGGAAAACACCATATATTTT. V is TRBV7-2 and J is TRBJ1-3; 7 bases are a match to TRBD1. From germline, CDR1 is SGHTA and CDR2 FQGNSA. Trimming cost V 3 bases and J 6 bases; bases outside gene matches: 8. CDR3 size: 15 residues.

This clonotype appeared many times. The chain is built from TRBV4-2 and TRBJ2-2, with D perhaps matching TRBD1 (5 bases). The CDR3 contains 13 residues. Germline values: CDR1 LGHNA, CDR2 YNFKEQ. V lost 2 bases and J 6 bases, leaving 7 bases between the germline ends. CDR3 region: CASSQQGSGELFF. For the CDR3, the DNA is TGTGCCAGCAGCCAACAGGGTTCCGGGGAGCTGTTTTTT.

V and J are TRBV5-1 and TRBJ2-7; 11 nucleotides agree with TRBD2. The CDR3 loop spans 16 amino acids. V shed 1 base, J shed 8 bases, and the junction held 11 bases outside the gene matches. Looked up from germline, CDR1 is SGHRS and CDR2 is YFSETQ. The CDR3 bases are TGCGCCAGCAGCTTGTCCTTGACTAGCGGGATAGTAAAGCAGTACTTC. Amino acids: CASSLSLTSGIVKQYF. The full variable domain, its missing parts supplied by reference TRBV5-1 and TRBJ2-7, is KAGVTQTPRYLIKTRGQQVTLSCSPISGHRSVSWYQQTPGQGLQFLFEYFSETQRNKGNFPGRFSGRQFSNSRSEMNVSTLELGDSALYLCASSLSLTSGIVKQYFGPGTRLTVT.

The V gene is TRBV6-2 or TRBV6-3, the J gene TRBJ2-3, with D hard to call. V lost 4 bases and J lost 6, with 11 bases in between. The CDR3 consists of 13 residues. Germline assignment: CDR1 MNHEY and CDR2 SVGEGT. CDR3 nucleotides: TGTGCCAGCAGTTTTGGGATAGAGGATACGCAGTATTTT. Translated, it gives CASSFGIEDTQYF.

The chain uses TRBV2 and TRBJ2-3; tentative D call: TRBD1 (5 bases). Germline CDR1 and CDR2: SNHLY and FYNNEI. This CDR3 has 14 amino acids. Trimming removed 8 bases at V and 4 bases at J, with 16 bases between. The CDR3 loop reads CASSTGNSPDTQYF. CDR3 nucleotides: TGTGCCAGCTCTACAGGAAACAGCCCAGATACGCAGTATTTT.

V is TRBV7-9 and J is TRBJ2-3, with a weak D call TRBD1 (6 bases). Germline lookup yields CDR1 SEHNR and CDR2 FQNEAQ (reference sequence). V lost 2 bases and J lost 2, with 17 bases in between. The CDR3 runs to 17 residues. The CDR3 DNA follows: TGTGCCAGCAGCTTACCCGTCGGACAGTCCTCCACAGATACGCAGTATTTT. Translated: CASSLPVGQSSTDTQYF.

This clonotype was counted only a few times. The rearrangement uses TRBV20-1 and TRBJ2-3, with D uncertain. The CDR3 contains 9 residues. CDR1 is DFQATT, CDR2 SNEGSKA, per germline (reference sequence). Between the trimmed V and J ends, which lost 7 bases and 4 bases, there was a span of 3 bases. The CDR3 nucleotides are TGCAGTGTCCCAGATACGCAGTATTTT. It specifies CSVPDTQYF.

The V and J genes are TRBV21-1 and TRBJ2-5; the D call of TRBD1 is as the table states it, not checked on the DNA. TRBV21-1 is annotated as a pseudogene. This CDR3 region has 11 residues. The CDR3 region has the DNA TGTGCCAGCAGCAAACAGGGCTCCCAGTACTTC. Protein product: CASSKQGSQYF.

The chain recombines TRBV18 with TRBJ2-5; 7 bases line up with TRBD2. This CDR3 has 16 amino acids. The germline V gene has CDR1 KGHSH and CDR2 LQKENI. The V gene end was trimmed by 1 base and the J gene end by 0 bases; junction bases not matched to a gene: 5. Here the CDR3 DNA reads TGTGCCAGCTCACCACGGACTAGTACCCACCAAGAGACCCAGTACTTC. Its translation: CASSPRTSTHQETQYF. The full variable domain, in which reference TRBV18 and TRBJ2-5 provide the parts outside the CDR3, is NAGVMQNPRHLVRRRGQEARLRCSPMKGHSHVYWYRQLPEEGLKFMVYLQKENIIDESGMPKERFSAEFPKEGPSILRIQQVVRGDSAAYFCASSPRTSTHQETQYFGPGTRLLVL.

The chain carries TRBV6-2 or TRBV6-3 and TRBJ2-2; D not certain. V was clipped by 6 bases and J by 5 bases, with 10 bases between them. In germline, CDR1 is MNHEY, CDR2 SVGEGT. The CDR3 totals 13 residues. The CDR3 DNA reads TGTGCCAGCAGGAATGTGGGGACCGGGGAGCTGTTTTTT. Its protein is CASRNVGTGELFF.

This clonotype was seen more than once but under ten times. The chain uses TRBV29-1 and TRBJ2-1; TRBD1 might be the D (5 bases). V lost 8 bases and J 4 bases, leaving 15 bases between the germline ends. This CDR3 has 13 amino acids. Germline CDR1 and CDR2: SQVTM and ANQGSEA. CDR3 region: CSSRSPGYNEQFF. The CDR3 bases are TGCAGCTCCCGGAGCCCAGGGTACAATGAGCAGTTCTTC.

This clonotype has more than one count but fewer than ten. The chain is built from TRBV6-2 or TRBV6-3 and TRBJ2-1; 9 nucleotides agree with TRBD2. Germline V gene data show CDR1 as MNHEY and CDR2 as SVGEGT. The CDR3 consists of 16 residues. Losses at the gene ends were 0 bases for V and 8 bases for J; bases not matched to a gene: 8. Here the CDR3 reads CASSYSFLVAGDEQFF. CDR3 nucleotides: TGTGCCAGCAGTTACTCGTTTCTAGTAGCGGGAGATGAGCAGTTCTTC.

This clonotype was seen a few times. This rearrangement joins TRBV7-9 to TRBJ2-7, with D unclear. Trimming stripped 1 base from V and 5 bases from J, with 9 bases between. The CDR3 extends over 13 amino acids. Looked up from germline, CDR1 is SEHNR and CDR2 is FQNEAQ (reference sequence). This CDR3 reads CASSLGGTNEQYF. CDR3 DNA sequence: TGTGCCAGCAGCTTAGGGGGAACGAACGAGCAGTACTTC.

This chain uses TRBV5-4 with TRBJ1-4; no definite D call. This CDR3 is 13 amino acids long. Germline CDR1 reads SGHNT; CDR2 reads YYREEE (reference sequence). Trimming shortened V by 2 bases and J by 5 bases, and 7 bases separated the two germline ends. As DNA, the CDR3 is TGTGCCAGCAGCTTCTCCCCGAATGAAAAACTGTTTTTT. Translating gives CASSFSPNEKLFF.

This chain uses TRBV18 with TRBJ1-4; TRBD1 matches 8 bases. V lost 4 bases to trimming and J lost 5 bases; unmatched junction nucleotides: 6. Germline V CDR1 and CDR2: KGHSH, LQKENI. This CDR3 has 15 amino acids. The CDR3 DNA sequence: TGTGCCAGCTCACTGATGGACAGGGAGAATGAAAAACTGTTTTTT. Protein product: CASSLMDRENEKLFF.

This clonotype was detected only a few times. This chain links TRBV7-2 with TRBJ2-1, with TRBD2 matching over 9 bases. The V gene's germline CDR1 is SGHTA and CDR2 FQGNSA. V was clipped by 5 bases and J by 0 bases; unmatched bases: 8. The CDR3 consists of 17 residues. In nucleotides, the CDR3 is TGTGCCAGCAGCGAGCGGGGGGACTCTAGCTCCTACAATGAGCAGTTCTTC. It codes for CASSERGDSSSYNEQFF.

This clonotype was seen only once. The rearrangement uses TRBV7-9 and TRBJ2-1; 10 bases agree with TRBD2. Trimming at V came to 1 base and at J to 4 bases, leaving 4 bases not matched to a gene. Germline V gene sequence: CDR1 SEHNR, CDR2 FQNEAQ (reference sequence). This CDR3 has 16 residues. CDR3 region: CASSLGTSGLYNEQFF. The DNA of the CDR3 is TGTGCCAGCAGCTTAGGGACTAGCGGATTATACAATGAGCAGTTCTTC.

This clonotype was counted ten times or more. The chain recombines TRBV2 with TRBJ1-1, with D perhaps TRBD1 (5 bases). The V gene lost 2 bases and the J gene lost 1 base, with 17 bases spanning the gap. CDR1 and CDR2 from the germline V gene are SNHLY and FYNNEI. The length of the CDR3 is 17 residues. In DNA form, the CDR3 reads TGTGCCAGCAGTGAAAGGCCCCTTGAGGGGCCGAACACTGAAGCTTTCTTT. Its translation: CASSERPLEGPNTEAFF. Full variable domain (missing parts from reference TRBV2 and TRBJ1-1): EPEVTQTPSHQVTQMGQEVILRCVPISNHLYFYWYRQILGQKVEFLVSFYNNEISEKSEIFDDQFSVERPDGSNFTLKIRSTKLEDSAMYFCASSERPLEGPNTEAFFGQGTRLTVV.